This T cell receptor (beta chain) was captured by sequencing in a study of OX40 agonist ivuxolimab in advanced cancers. This table comes from immunoSEQ multiplex PCR, and its TCRdb copy is limited to in-frame clones, with some not included. The sample yields more than 75,000 clones, around 90% seen once. Trimming left V 3 bases short and J 5 bases short, with 10 bases between. The CDR3 spans 13 residues. Germline CDR1 and CDR2: KGHSH and LQKENI. The rearrangement joins TRBV18 to TRBJ2-5; the D is unclear. The receptor was derived from an adult with an advanced solid tumor such as melanoma, head and neck, liver or kidney cancer. Sequenced here: CD4+ or CD8+ T cells sorted from blood, sampled in a trial of the OX40 agonist ivuxolimab. CDR3 amino acids: CASSPNEEETQYF. In DNA form, the CDR3 reads TGTGCCAGCTCACCGAATGAGGAGGAGACCCAGTACTTC.